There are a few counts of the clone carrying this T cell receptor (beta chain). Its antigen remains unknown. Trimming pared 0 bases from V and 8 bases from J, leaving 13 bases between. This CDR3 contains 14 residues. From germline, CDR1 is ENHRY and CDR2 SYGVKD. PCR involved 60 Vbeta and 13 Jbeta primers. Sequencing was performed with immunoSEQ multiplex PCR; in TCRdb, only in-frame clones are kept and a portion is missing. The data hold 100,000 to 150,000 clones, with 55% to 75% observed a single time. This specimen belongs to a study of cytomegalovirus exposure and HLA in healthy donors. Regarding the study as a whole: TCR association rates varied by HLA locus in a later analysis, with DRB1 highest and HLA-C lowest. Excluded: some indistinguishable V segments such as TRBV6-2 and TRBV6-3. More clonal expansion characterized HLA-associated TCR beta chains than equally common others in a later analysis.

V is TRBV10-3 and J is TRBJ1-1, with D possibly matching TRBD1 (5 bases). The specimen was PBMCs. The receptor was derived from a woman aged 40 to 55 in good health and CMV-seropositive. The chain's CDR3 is CAISESGGKMEAFF. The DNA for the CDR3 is TGTGCCATCAGTGAGTCGGGGGGGAAGATGGAAGCTTTCTTT.